This T cell receptor beta chain emerged from a study of T cell responses to AZD1222 COVID-19 vaccine. Germline V gene sequence: CDR1 MNHEY, CDR2 SMNVEV (reference sequence). CDR3 size: 13 residues. Deletions cut 3 bases from V and 4 bases from J, with 9 bases between. The table came from immunoSEQ multiplex PCR; TCRdb's copy has only in-frame clones and leaves some out. The sample lists some 100,000 clones, 90% occurring once. This receptor was obtained from an adult in good health. V and J are TRBV27 and TRBJ1-1; D call uncertain. The sequences come from peripheral blood, collected on day 0 of AZD1222 vaccination. CDR3 sequence (DNA): TGTGCCAGCAGTTTTTGGGGAGGCACTGAAGCTTTCTTT. Amino acid sequence: CASSFWGGTEAFF.